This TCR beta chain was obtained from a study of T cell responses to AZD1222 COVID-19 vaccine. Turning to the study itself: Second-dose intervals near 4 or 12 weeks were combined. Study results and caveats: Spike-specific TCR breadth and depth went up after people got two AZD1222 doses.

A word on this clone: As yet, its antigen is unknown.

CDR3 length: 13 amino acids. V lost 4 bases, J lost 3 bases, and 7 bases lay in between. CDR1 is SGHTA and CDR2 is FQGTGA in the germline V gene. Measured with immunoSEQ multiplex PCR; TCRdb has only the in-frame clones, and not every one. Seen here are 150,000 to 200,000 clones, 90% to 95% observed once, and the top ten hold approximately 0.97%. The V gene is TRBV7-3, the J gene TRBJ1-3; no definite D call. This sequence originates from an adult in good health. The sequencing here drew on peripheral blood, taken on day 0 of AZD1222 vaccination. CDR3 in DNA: TGTGCCAGCAGCTCCACAGTTGGAAACACCATATATTTT. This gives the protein CASSSTVGNTIYF.